This paragraph covers one T cell receptor beta chain sequence. Antigen unknown. This specimen belongs to a study of T cell responses to AZD1222 COVID-19 vaccine. Data came from immunoSEQ multiplex PCR; TCRdb stores just in-frame clones and leaves some out. In the table there are some 130,000 clones, about nine tenths of which are singletons. The CDR3 is made up of 13 amino acids. With V trimmed by 7 bases and J by 4 bases, 7 bases remained unmatched. CDR1 and CDR2 (germline): SGHRS, YFSETQ. Regarding the study as a whole: Spike-specific TCR breadth and depth went up after people got two AZD1222 doses.

This chain uses TRBV5-1 with TRBJ1-1; 7 positions match TRBD1. The sample in question was peripheral blood, obtained 28 days after the second AZD1222 dose. This sequence was found in an adult who received the AZD1222 COVID-19 vaccine. CDR3 sequence (DNA): TGCGCCAGCTCTGAGCAGGGGGTCACTGAAGCTTTCTTT. Protein product: CASSEQGVTEAFF.